This TCR beta chain was captured in a study of graft-versus-host responses after intestinal transplantation. Study context: Multivisceral, liver-intestinal, or isolated intestinal grafts were transplanted into recipients. The recipients all started with anti-thymocyte globulin induction and then took tacrolimus and steroids for 3 to 4 years. Broader study findings: Allografts of patients with graft-donor T cell macrochimerism showed high graft-versus-host to host-versus-graft clone ratios. GvH clones appeared in recipient marrow, some first in ileum or blood.

CDR1 is SGDLS and CDR2 is YYNGEE in the germline V gene. V shed 0 bases and J shed 4 bases, with 16 bases lying between them. There are 16 residues in the CDR3. This table comes from immunoSEQ multiplex PCR, and its TCRdb copy is limited to in-frame clones, with some not included. There are about 100,000 clones in the sample; roughly 90% occur only once, and 0.7% to 0.9% lies in the top ten. About this clone itself: Its antigen is not identified.

This chain links TRBV9 with TRBJ2-5, with D perhaps matching TRBD1 (6 bases). This specimen consisted of unstimulated CD4+ T cells sorted from spleen or lymph node cells, obtained before intestinal transplant. The TCR originated in a human donor who received an intestinal transplant. CDR3 protein: CASSVGIRQGGETQYF. CDR3 DNA sequence: TGTGCCAGCAGCGTAGGGATCCGCCAAGGGGGAGAGACCCAGTACTTC.